Here is one T cell receptor (beta chain) with its context. The data belong to a study of blood T cell repertoires in COVID-19. Study overall: Collection of acute and convalescent COVID-19 samples took place in the United States, Italy and Spain. In each case, the material was cDNA or gDNA derived from T cells, B-cell-depleted T cells, or PBMCs.

The germline V gene encodes CDR1 SEHNR and CDR2 FQNEAQ (reference sequence). The length of the CDR3 is 14 residues. V was trimmed by 5 bases and J by 4 bases, leaving 14 bases between them. Authors' data handling: Nucleated cell number was recorded as an estimate derived from reference gene primer amplification. Data came from immunoSEQ multiplex PCR; TCRdb stores just in-frame clones and leaves some out. The V and J calls and clone size come from that table; D and trimming were worked out from the DNA. The sample lists tens of thousands of clones, around 80% occurring once. The sequence was obtained from a woman aged 60-70 years with acute or convalescent COVID-19. The specimen sequenced was peripheral blood. The rearrangement uses TRBV7-9 and TRBJ1-2, with D uncertain. CDR3 DNA sequence: TGTGCCAGCAGCGTCCAGGTTATGGTCTATGGCTACACCTTC. Protein sequence: CASSVQVMVYGYTF.